This T cell receptor beta chain was documented in a study of T cell repertoires in cytomegalovirus infection. In its sample, this clonotype was seen many times. V lost 3 bases and J 4 bases, leaving 10 bases between the germline ends. The CDR3 loop spans 13 amino acids. MiXCR, run by TCRdb on the reads, gives a single entry per CDR3 protein. The sample carries tens of thousands of distinct CDR3 sequences, more than 3% recorded once. Sequences were obtained from PBMCs. The origin of this receptor is a human donor in good health (CMV status not recorded). Some clones in this sample may be carry-over from other donors' samples. The V call is TRBV12-3 or TRBV12-4, the J call TRBJ2-7, with D uncertain. The CDR3 loop reads CASSLGLMYEQYF. CDR3 sequence (DNA): TGTGCCAGCAGTTTGGGGTTGATGTACGAGCAGTACTTC.